Listed below are T cell receptor beta chains from one sample, sequenced in a study of response to subunit inactivated influenza vaccine. Using its own MiXCR run on the RT-PCR reads, TCRdb lists one record per CDR3 protein. The data hold around 530,000 distinct CDR3 sequences, with approximately 10% observed a single time. Specimen: PBMCs from blood, collected on the day of vaccination. The receptors originated from a middle-aged man who received an inactivated influenza vaccine. Both conserved end residues are part of each CDR3. Each record gives: D gene, V gene, J gene, CDR3 length, clone size, CDR3 protein, CDR3 DNA. The D gene is left open where the match is weak. The size field is filled for only some rows; it gives once, few, many or a size class.

d_call: TRBD1
v_call: TRBV6-5
j_call: TRBJ1-2
cdr3_length: 13
clone_size: -
cdr3_aa: CASSYRGLDGYTF
cdr3_nt: TGTGCCAGCAGTTACAGGGGGCTTGATGGCTACACCTTC

d_call: -
v_call: TRBV21-1
j_call: TRBJ2-1
cdr3_length: 18
clone_size: many
cdr3_aa: CASSKAPRSGGLGNEQFF
cdr3_nt: TGTGCCAGCAGCAAAGCCCCTCGTAGCGGGGGGCTAGGGAATGAGCAGTTCTTC

d_call: -
v_call: TRBV7-9
j_call: TRBJ2-4
cdr3_length: 15
clone_size: -
cdr3_aa: CASSPLRGSQNIQYF
cdr3_nt: TGTGCCAGCAGCCCTCTTAGGGGGTCTCAAAACATTCAGTACTTC

d_call: -
v_call: TRBV20-1
j_call: TRBJ2-7
cdr3_length: 13
clone_size: many
cdr3_aa: CSARVPGTYEQYF
cdr3_nt: TGCAGTGCTAGAGTGCCGGGGACCTACGAGCAGTACTTC

d_call: TRBD2
v_call: TRBV20-1
j_call: TRBJ2-2
cdr3_length: 16
clone_size: few
cdr3_aa: CSARGGTSVNTGELFF
cdr3_nt: TGCAGTGCTAGAGGGGGGACTAGCGTTAACACCGGGGAGCTGTTTTTT

d_call: -
v_call: TRBV12-3/TRBV12-4
j_call: TRBJ2-4
cdr3_length: 15
clone_size: -
cdr3_aa: CASSLGARAKNIQYF
cdr3_nt: TGTGCCAGCAGTTTGGGGGCGCGGGCCAAAAACATTCAGTACTTC

d_call: TRBD2
v_call: TRBV5-1
j_call: TRBJ2-3
cdr3_length: 16
clone_size: many
cdr3_aa: CASKTGTSGSTDTQYF
cdr3_nt: TGCGCCAGCAAGACCGGGACTAGCGGGAGCACAGATACGCAGTATTTT

d_call: -
v_call: TRBV3-1
j_call: TRBJ1-6
cdr3_length: 16
clone_size: few
cdr3_aa: CASSQDRQQNNSPLHF
cdr3_nt: TGTGCCAGCAGCCAAGATCGGCAGCAGAATAATTCACCCCTCCACTTT

d_call: TRBD1
v_call: TRBV5-1
j_call: TRBJ2-7
cdr3_length: 14
clone_size: -
cdr3_aa: CASSDRTGSDEQYF
cdr3_nt: TGCGCCAGCAGCGATCGGACAGGGTCGGACGAGCAGTACTTC

d_call: -
v_call: TRBV12-3/TRBV12-4
j_call: TRBJ2-3
cdr3_length: 14
clone_size: -
cdr3_aa: CASRPTTSTDTQYF
cdr3_nt: TGTGCCAGCAGGCCGACTACAAGCACAGATACGCAGTATTTT

d_call: TRBD1
v_call: TRBV24-1
j_call: TRBJ2-7
cdr3_length: 15
clone_size: many
cdr3_aa: CATSDPNRGLYEQYF
cdr3_nt: TGTGCCACCAGTGACCCAAACAGGGGGCTCTACGAGCAGTACTTC

d_call: -
v_call: TRBV5-1
j_call: TRBJ2-7
cdr3_length: 14
clone_size: many
cdr3_aa: CASSFWQNNYEQYF
cdr3_nt: TGCGCCAGCAGCTTTTGGCAGAATAACTACGAGCAGTACTTC

d_call: TRBD2
v_call: TRBV28
j_call: TRBJ2-7
cdr3_length: 16
clone_size: few
cdr3_aa: CASSLRLAGLGHEQYF
cdr3_nt: TGTGCCAGCAGTTTACGACTAGCCGGGCTCGGACACGAGCAGTACTTC

d_call: TRBD1
v_call: TRBV7-9
j_call: TRBJ2-3
cdr3_length: 17
clone_size: many
cdr3_aa: CASSSPSGTGSTDTQYF
cdr3_nt: TGTGCCAGCAGCTCGCCCTCCGGGACAGGGAGTACAGATACGCAGTATTTT

d_call: TRBD2
v_call: TRBV24-1
j_call: TRBJ2-1
cdr3_length: 16
clone_size: few
cdr3_aa: CATSDSSGRAYNEQFF
cdr3_nt: TGTGCCACCAGTGACTCCAGCGGGAGGGCCTACAATGAGCAGTTCTTC

d_call: TRBD1
v_call: TRBV6-1
j_call: TRBJ2-2
cdr3_length: 16
clone_size: few
cdr3_aa: CASRLQGNGIPGELFF
cdr3_nt: TGTGCCAGCAGGCTACAGGGGAACGGTATCCCCGGGGAGCTGTTTTTT

d_call: -
v_call: TRBV5-5
j_call: TRBJ2-3
cdr3_length: 13
clone_size: many
cdr3_aa: CASSLEFTDTQYF
cdr3_nt: TGTGCCAGCAGCTTGGAGTTCACAGATACGCAGTATTTT

d_call: -
v_call: TRBV7-9
j_call: TRBJ2-7
cdr3_length: 15
clone_size: -
cdr3_aa: CASSSGVDGSYEQYF
cdr3_nt: TGTGCCAGCAGCTCTGGGGTAGACGGGTCCTACGAGCAGTACTTC

d_call: -
v_call: TRBV2
j_call: TRBJ2-3
cdr3_length: 14
clone_size: -
cdr3_aa: CASSDTVGEDTQYF
cdr3_nt: TGTGCCAGCAGTGATACAGTGGGGGAAGATACGCAGTATTTT

d_call: TRBD2
v_call: TRBV28
j_call: TRBJ2-3
cdr3_length: 17
clone_size: few
cdr3_aa: CASSRGGLAGATDTQYF
cdr3_nt: TGTGCCAGCAGTCGGGGGGGGCTAGCGGGGGCCACAGATACGCAGTATTTT

d_call: -
v_call: TRBV6-5
j_call: TRBJ2-4
cdr3_length: 14
clone_size: -
cdr3_aa: CASSYSSGVNIQYF
cdr3_nt: TGTGCCAGCAGTTACTCGTCGGGGGTAAACATTCAGTACTTC

d_call: TRBD2
v_call: TRBV28
j_call: TRBJ2-1
cdr3_length: 16
clone_size: many
cdr3_aa: CASRSGGGAFYNEQFF
cdr3_nt: TGTGCCAGCAGGTCGGGCGGGGGGGCCTTCTACAATGAGCAGTTCTTC

d_call: TRBD2
v_call: TRBV28
j_call: TRBJ2-7
cdr3_length: 14
clone_size: few
cdr3_aa: CASSELAEFIGQYF
cdr3_nt: TGTGCCAGCAGTGAACTAGCGGAATTCATTGGGCAGTACTTC

d_call: -
v_call: TRBV30
j_call: TRBJ2-7
cdr3_length: 12
clone_size: -
cdr3_aa: CAWSRDTGEQYF
cdr3_nt: TGTGCCTGGAGTAGGGACACGGGGGAGCAGTACTTC

d_call: TRBD1
v_call: TRBV29-1
j_call: TRBJ2-3
cdr3_length: 17
clone_size: many
cdr3_aa: CSVDLPGQGGWTDTQYF
cdr3_nt: TGCAGCGTTGACCTACCGGGACAGGGGGGCTGGACAGATACGCAGTATTTT

d_call: -
v_call: TRBV7-9
j_call: TRBJ2-2
cdr3_length: 15
clone_size: few
cdr3_aa: CASSPRLENTGELFF
cdr3_nt: TGTGCCAGCAGCCCCAGACTAGAAAACACCGGGGAGCTGTTTTTT

d_call: -
v_call: TRBV7-2
j_call: TRBJ2-1
cdr3_length: 15
clone_size: many
cdr3_aa: CASSPGRGRYNEQFF
cdr3_nt: TGTGCCAGCAGCCCAGGGCGGGGTAGGTACAATGAGCAGTTCTTC

d_call: -
v_call: TRBV11-1
j_call: TRBJ2-1
cdr3_length: 20
clone_size: few
cdr3_aa: CASSLVLNFRLDRFPNEQFF
cdr3_nt: TGTGCCAGCAGCTTAGTGTTAAACTTCAGACTAGACAGGTTTCCCAATGAGCAGTTCTTC

d_call: TRBD1
v_call: TRBV27
j_call: TRBJ2-1
cdr3_length: 17
clone_size: -
cdr3_aa: CASSIHRDSRDYNEQFF
cdr3_nt: TGTGCCAGCAGTATCCACCGGGACAGCCGAGACTACAATGAGCAGTTCTTC

d_call: TRBD2
v_call: TRBV28
j_call: TRBJ2-2
cdr3_length: 14
clone_size: many
cdr3_aa: CASRRLARTGELFF
cdr3_nt: TGTGCCAGCAGGAGACTAGCGCGGACCGGGGAGCTGTTTTTT

d_call: -
v_call: TRBV28
j_call: TRBJ2-3
cdr3_length: 16
clone_size: -
cdr3_aa: CASSTRDMSSTDTQYF
cdr3_nt: TGTGCCAGCAGCACCCGGGACATGTCTAGCACAGATACGCAGTATTTT

d_call: -
v_call: TRBV27
j_call: TRBJ1-1
cdr3_length: 15
clone_size: few
cdr3_aa: CASTRAGWRGTEAFF
cdr3_nt: TGTGCCAGCACCCGGGCCGGGTGGCGGGGCACTGAAGCTTTCTTT

d_call: -
v_call: TRBV6-4
j_call: TRBJ2-3
cdr3_length: 16
clone_size: few
cdr3_aa: CASSDSRVRSTDTQYF
cdr3_nt: TGTGCCAGCAGTGACTCCAGGGTCAGAAGCACAGATACGCAGTATTTT

d_call: -
v_call: TRBV7-8
j_call: TRBJ2-7
cdr3_length: 14
clone_size: -
cdr3_aa: CASSLSEVWYEQYF
cdr3_nt: TGTGCCAGCAGCTTATCCGAAGTTTGGTACGAGCAGTACTTC

d_call: -
v_call: TRBV12-3/TRBV12-4
j_call: TRBJ1-1
cdr3_length: 14
clone_size: -
cdr3_aa: CASSLFQENTEAFF
cdr3_nt: TGTGCCAGCAGTTTATTTCAGGAGAACACTGAAGCTTTCTTT

d_call: TRBD1
v_call: TRBV14
j_call: TRBJ1-1
cdr3_length: 13
clone_size: many
cdr3_aa: CATSKGANTEAFF
cdr3_nt: TGTGCCACTTCGAAGGGGGCTAACACTGAAGCTTTCTTT

d_call: -
v_call: TRBV29-1
j_call: TRBJ2-7
cdr3_length: 13
clone_size: few
cdr3_aa: CSVEGGNSYEQYF
cdr3_nt: TGCAGCGTTGAAGGCGGGAACTCCTACGAGCAGTACTTC

d_call: TRBD2
v_call: TRBV27
j_call: TRBJ2-7
cdr3_length: 15
clone_size: -
cdr3_aa: CASSPRAGFNYEQYF
cdr3_nt: TGTGCCAGCAGCCCCCGAGCGGGATTTAACTACGAGCAGTACTTC

d_call: TRBD2
v_call: TRBV18
j_call: TRBJ2-1
cdr3_length: 16
clone_size: few
cdr3_aa: CASSSGLALSYNEQFF
cdr3_nt: TGTGCCAGCTCATCCGGACTAGCGCTCTCCTACAATGAGCAGTTCTTC

d_call: -
v_call: TRBV20-1
j_call: TRBJ1-1
cdr3_length: 14
clone_size: -
cdr3_aa: CSAKVGLVNTEAFF
cdr3_nt: TGCAGTGCTAAGGTAGGGTTGGTGAACACTGAAGCTTTCTTT

d_call: -
v_call: TRBV23-1
j_call: TRBJ2-1
cdr3_length: 16
clone_size: -
cdr3_aa: CASSQGDSGQFYEQFF
cdr3_nt: TGCGCCAGCAGTCAAGGAGACAGCGGGCAGTTTTATGAGCAGTTCTTC

d_call: -
v_call: TRBV29-1
j_call: TRBJ2-7
cdr3_length: 11
clone_size: few
cdr3_aa: CSVEYRYEQYF
cdr3_nt: TGCAGCGTTGAGTACCGCTACGAGCAGTACTTC

d_call: -
v_call: TRBV6-1
j_call: TRBJ2-2
cdr3_length: 14
clone_size: few
cdr3_aa: CASSEGLTAGELFF
cdr3_nt: TGTGCCAGCAGTGAGGGCCTCACCGCCGGGGAGCTGTTTTTT

d_call: TRBD1
v_call: TRBV3-1
j_call: TRBJ1-2
cdr3_length: 15
clone_size: -
cdr3_aa: CASSQAGQGARGYTF
cdr3_nt: TGTGCCAGCAGCCAGGCGGGACAGGGGGCGCGTGGCTACACCTTC

d_call: TRBD2
v_call: TRBV12-3/TRBV12-4
j_call: TRBJ2-1
cdr3_length: 15
clone_size: many
cdr3_aa: CASSSTGLAWDEQFF
cdr3_nt: TGTGCCAGCAGTTCGACAGGACTAGCGTGGGATGAGCAGTTCTTC

d_call: -
v_call: TRBV4-3
j_call: TRBJ2-3
cdr3_length: 17
clone_size: few
cdr3_aa: CASSQDVPGDPTDTQYF
cdr3_nt: TGCGCCAGCAGCCAAGATGTACCGGGGGATCCCACAGATACGCAGTATTTT

d_call: -
v_call: TRBV11-2
j_call: TRBJ2-2
cdr3_length: 16
clone_size: -
cdr3_aa: CASSFRRQVNTGELFF
cdr3_nt: TGTGCCAGCAGCTTTAGGCGGCAGGTTAACACCGGGGAGCTGTTTTTT

d_call: -
v_call: TRBV7-9
j_call: TRBJ1-6
cdr3_length: 14
clone_size: -
cdr3_aa: CASSHPVPSAPLHF
cdr3_nt: TGTGCCAGCAGCCACCCGGTCCCTTCAGCGCCCCTCCACTTT